This T cell receptor (beta chain) was identified in a study of blood T cell repertoires in COVID-19. This table comes from immunoSEQ multiplex PCR, and its TCRdb copy is limited to in-frame clones, with some not included. The data show around 400,000 clones, over 80% seen once. CDR1 and CDR2 (germline): KGHSH, LQKENI. This CDR3 spans 15 amino acids. Losses at the gene ends were 5 bases for V and 7 bases for J; bases not matched to a gene: 11. The chain is built from TRBV18 and TRBJ2-1; 7 bases fit TRBD1. The TCR sequence derives from a woman aged 45 to 65 who had recovered from COVID-19. Sample: PBMCs or T cells enriched from blood (not recorded which). DNA for the CDR3: TGTGCCAGCTCAGAGGGGGCAGTCGGTCATAATGAGCAGTTCTTC. Translating gives CASSEGAVGHNEQFF.